This T cell receptor beta chain was sequenced in a study of blood T cells in healthy people across ages (dated by TCRdb to between 2014 and 2017). Notes on the research overall: In model experiments, roughly one uniquely barcoded TCR beta cDNA molecule per two T cells was captured by template switching. The donors were split into four age groups: young (average about 16 years), middle-aged (over 35), aged (about 62) and long-lived (roughly 80). To avoid experimental bias, donors of different ages were distributed randomly across sequencing lanes. For two donors (one aged 18 to 30 and one aged 80 or older), the study analyzed two additional independent replicas of 1 million unique cDNA reads from the same blood draw. Using deep sequencing normalized with unique cDNA molecular identifiers, the study measured how TCR beta repertoire diversity changes with age. Study-wide findings and limitations: Because the CMV infection status of the donors was unknown, age-related changes in expanded clonotypes may potentially have been confounded. Because profiling used bulk unsorted PBMCs, naive and antigen-experienced compartments could not be compared conclusively. The percentage of naive T cells measured by flow cytometry correlated strongly with observed TCR beta diversity. Compared with the aged group, more naive CD4+ T cells, fewer expanded clones and increased TCR diversity were shown by the long-lived group, suggesting age selection. Estimates of total diversity from one million sequenced T cells were regarded as lower bounds and underestimates. Observed TCR beta diversity per million T cells fell roughly linearly with age, and a significant reduction was already apparent by age about 36.

As for this clonotype: No antigen is known for it. The junction does not match germline at one end; this may be a read error.

The library was obtained by 5' RACE. These reads were obtained on an Illumina HiSeq 2500. A second PCR of 7 to 11 cycles was run with a J-beta primer mix and a sample-barcoded 5' primer. Each TCR beta cDNA molecule received a unique molecular identifier from a template-switch 5' adaptor carrying 12 random nucleotides. Each sample yielded at least 2.5 million CDR3-containing paired-end reads. First-strand cDNA synthesis was performed from all RNA using the Mint cDNA synthesis kit, with priming by a TRBC-specific oligonucleotide. All cDNA was treated with uracil-DNA glycosylase and then went through a first 18-cycle PCR with the universal primers M1SS and BC2_uni_R. The authors' pipeline ran thus. Each sample was normalized by randomly selecting 1 million high-quality reads, each carrying a distinct molecular identifier. Reads sharing molecular identifiers were discarded rather than binned into consensus sequences. MiTCR, set to a Q25 quality threshold and the strictest error-elimination algorithm, was used for CDR3 identification, clonotype clustering and error correction. A nonparametric unseen species model using Euler transformation provided a lower-bound estimate of total TCR beta diversity. TCRdb reprocessed the public reads (quality trimming at Q25 with fastp, clone calling with MiXCR) and kept in-frame beta chains. Rows with one shared CDR3 protein collapse into an entry with the most common genes and DNA. The authors' filters were not applied to this entry. This sample comprises more than 1 million distinct CDR3 sequences, 45% of them detected only once. Approximately 20% of the sample is taken by the ten largest.

The germline V gene yields SGDLS for CDR1 and YYNGEE for CDR2. From the cysteine through the phenylalanine, the CDR3 covers 15 amino acids. The entry retains the CDR3 DNA only, 45 bases that are in frame from base 1. Donors were 30 to 45 systemically healthy Caucasian individuals from Russia aged roughly 6 to 90 years. Each donor gave ten milliliters of peripheral blood, drawn into EDTA-treated Vacutainer tubes. PBMCs were isolated by Ficoll-Paque density-gradient centrifugation, with at least 6 million obtained per sample. Total RNA was extracted from PBMCs with Trizol reagent, with at least 6 micrograms obtained per sample. The percentages of naive CD45RAhigh/CD27high T cells were determined by flow cytometry on a PBMC aliquot from every donor.

This chain joins TRBV9 to TRBJ1-2, with 9 bases aligning to TRBD1. Source material: blood. The receptor's source is a woman in her fifties or sixties in good health. CDR3 loop: CASSVGTGDYYGHTF. The DNA is as follows: TGTGCCAGCAGCGTAGGGACAGGGGATTACTATGGCCACACCTTC.